Following are 32 T cell receptor beta chains from one sample sequenced in a study of T-cell reconstitution after alpha-beta-depleted transplantation in children. Unique molecular identifiers were incorporated during preparation of the TCRbeta library. A single record per CDR3 protein comes from TCRdb applying MiXCR to the PCR reads. The data show around 200,000 distinct CDR3 sequences, with about a tenth seen just once and 5% to 7% held by the top ten. Sequenced here: PBMCs from the stem cell graft donor, sampled from the stem cell graft. The receptors come from a human donor who donated a stem cell graft to a child with acute lymphoblastic leukemia.

This clonotype has a handful of counts. V usage is TRBV20-1 and J usage is TRBJ1-6, with 8 bases lining up with TRBD1. Germline V gives CDR1 DFQATT, CDR2 SNEGSKA (reference sequence). The CDR3 sequence is 18 residues long. The V and J ends lost 5 bases and 0 bases, in that order; junction bases with no gene match: 12. This chain's CDR3 is CSAAGGQEPSSYNSPLHF. DNA for the CDR3: TGCAGTGCTGCGGGGGGACAGGAGCCCTCCTCCTATAATTCACCCCTCCACTTT.

CDR3 nucleotide sequence: TGCGCCAGCAGCTTGGCCCCCCTCGACTACAATCAGCCCCAGCATTTT. The encoded protein is CASSLAPLDYNQPQHF. The rearrangement uses TRBV5-1 and TRBJ1-5; D not resolved. The CDR3 length is 16 residues. Looked up from germline, CDR1 is SGHRS and CDR2 is YFSETQ. Trimming took off 0 bases at V and 3 bases at J, with 13 bases between the two ends.

V is TRBV20-1 and J is TRBJ1-5; 7 nucleotides align to TRBD1. Germline CDR1 and CDR2: DFQATT and SNEGSKA (reference sequence). The trim removed 0 bases at V and 3 bases at J, leaving 8 bases unmatched. The CDR3 is made up of 16 amino acids. CDR3 amino acids: CSARDLGTDFNQPQHF. The DNA for the CDR3 is TGCAGTGCTAGAGATCTCGGGACAGACTTCAATCAGCCCCAGCATTTT.

This clonotype came up many times. CDR3 region: CSAETGRDTEAFF. DNA for the CDR3: TGCAGTGCCGAGACAGGGAGGGACACTGAAGCTTTCTTT. The rearrangement joins TRBV20-1 to TRBJ1-1, with TRBD1 identical over 7 bases. The J segment lost 3 bases and the V segment lost 6 bases, leaving 7 bases of the junction unmatched. The CDR3 runs 13 residues. The germline V gene has CDR1 DFQATT and CDR2 SNEGSKA (reference sequence).

This clonotype occurred many times. The chain combines TRBV30 with TRBJ2-5; D call uncertain. Germline-derived CDR1 and CDR2 are GTSNPN and SVGIG (reference sequence). This CDR3 is 15 amino acids long. V lost 1 base and J 5 bases, leaving 17 bases between the germline ends. The CDR3 DNA reads TGTGCCTGGAGTGGAATCGACGAGGATGGGGAGACCCAGTACTTC. Amino acids: CAWSGIDEDGETQYF. Variable domain in full (rest from reference TRBV30 and TRBJ2-5): SQTIHQWPATLVQPVGSPLSLECTVEGTSNPNLYWYRQAAGRGLQLLFYSVGIGQISSEVPQNLSASRPQDRQFILSSKKLLLSDSGFYLCAWSGIDEDGETQYFGPGTRLLVL.

The chain couples TRBV20-1 to TRBJ2-5; possible D gene TRBD2, 6 bases. Trimming removed 7 bases from V and 5 bases from J, with 20 bases in between. The CDR3 consists of 14 residues. In germline, CDR1 is DFQATT, CDR2 SNEGSKA (reference sequence). DNA for the CDR3: TGCAGTGAGCGTGGGGGGATCCTCGAGGAGACCCAGTACTTC. This translates into CSERGGILEETQYF.

This clonotype was seen repeatedly, ten times or more. The chain joins TRBV5-1 to TRBJ2-3; TRBD2 agrees at 16 bases. CDR1 and CDR2 from the germline V gene are SGHRS and YFSETQ. There are 17 residues in the CDR3. V trimming: 2 bases; J trimming: 7 bases; junction bases outside the gene matches: 7. The CDR3: CASSFGTSGGAVNTQYF. Here the CDR3 DNA reads TGCGCCAGCAGCTTCGGGACTAGCGGGGGGGCCGTCAATACGCAGTATTTT.

This clonotype was seen repeatedly, ten times or more. V and J are TRBV2 and TRBJ2-3, with 7 bases matching TRBD2. CDR1 and CDR2 (germline): SNHLY, FYNNEI. This CDR3 region has 17 residues. The J segment lost 0 bases and the V segment lost 5 bases, leaving 11 bases of the junction unmatched. Written as DNA, the CDR3 is TGTGCCAGCAGTTTGAAGCGGGGACTCCCTAGCACAGATACGCAGTATTTT. This gives the protein CASSLKRGLPSTDTQYF.

There are a few counts of this clonotype. The rearrangement links TRBV25-1 to TRBJ2-5, with a weak D call TRBD1 (6 bases). Germline V gives CDR1 MGHDK, CDR2 SYGVNS. The CDR3 totals 16 residues. V was clipped by 4 bases and J by 3 bases, with 18 bases between them. This CDR3 reads CASSAGLTGTEETQYF. DNA of the CDR3: TGTGCCAGCAGTGCCGGCCTCACAGGGACGGAAGAGACCCAGTACTTC. The full variable domain, its missing parts supplied by reference TRBV25-1 and TRBJ2-5, is EADIYQTPRYLVIGTGKKITLECSQTMGHDKMYWYQQDPGMELHLIHYSYGVNSTEKGDLSSESTVSRIRTEHFPLTLESARPSHTSQYLCASSAGLTGTEETQYFGPGTRLLVL.

This clonotype was seen a few times. The chain carries TRBV19 and TRBJ2-5, with a weak D call TRBD2 (5 bases). V lost 5 bases and J lost 3, with 13 bases in between. The CDR3 contains 14 residues. The germline V gene encodes CDR1 LNHDA and CDR2 SQIVND (reference sequence). This CDR3 reads CASSQLDSEETQYF. The CDR3 coding sequence is TGTGCCAGTAGTCAGTTGGACTCCGAAGAGACCCAGTACTTC.

The chain couples TRBV2 to TRBJ1-6; 8 bases line up with TRBD1. V shed 9 bases, J shed 10 bases, and the junction held 11 bases outside the gene matches. This CDR3 comprises 14 residues. Germline V gene data show CDR1 as SNHLY and CDR2 as FYNNEI. The CDR3 protein is CARTPGQVLSPLHF. The CDR3 DNA follows: TGTGCCAGAACACCGGGACAGGTCTTGTCACCCCTCCACTTT.

This clonotype showed up just a few times. DNA of the CDR3: TGTGCCTGGGAAAGGGTCAAGAACACTGAAGCTTTCTTT. This codes for CAWERVKNTEAFF. The rearrangement uses TRBV30 and TRBJ1-1; D unresolved. V lost 5 bases to trimming and J lost 1 base, with 11 bases between them. The CDR3 contains 13 residues. In germline, CDR1 is GTSNPN, CDR2 SVGIG (reference sequence).

The chain has TRBV7-2 and TRBJ2-1; the D gene is possibly TRBD2 (7 bases). Germline-derived CDR1 and CDR2 are SGHTA and FQGNSA. The length of the CDR3 is 17 residues. Deletions cut 7 bases from V and 2 bases from J, with 21 bases between. For the CDR3, the DNA is TGTGCCAGCAACGTGGAACCGCGGGGGCCTCCCTACAATGAGCAGTTCTTC. As protein: CASNVEPRGPPYNEQFF.

This clonotype was seen repeatedly, ten times or more. The chain has TRBV11-2 and TRBJ1-1; tentatively, D is TRBD1 (6 bases). Trimming removed 1 base from V and 3 bases from J, with 9 bases in between. The CDR3 has 14 residues. From germline, CDR1 is SGHAT and CDR2 FQNNGV. CDR3 loop: CASSLGGGHTEAFF. The CDR3 DNA is TGTGCCAGCAGCTTAGGCGGGGGGCACACTGAAGCTTTCTTT.

The sample holds a few counts of this clonotype. The rearrangement links TRBV24-1 to TRBJ1-2, with TRBD1 as a possible D gene (6 bases). From germline, CDR1 is KGHDR and CDR2 SFDVKD. The CDR3 is 14 amino acids. V was shortened by 6 bases and J by 7 bases, with 17 bases between the two germline ends. The CDR3 is CATSSSGGEGGYTF. CDR3 DNA: TGTGCCACCAGTTCTTCTGGGGGCGAAGGTGGCTACACCTTC.

This clonotype showed up many times. The J gene is TRBJ2-1, the V gene TRBV12-3 or TRBV12-4; 8 bases are shared with TRBD2. The trim removed 7 bases at V and 6 bases at J, leaving 14 bases unmatched. This CDR3 comprises 16 residues. The CDR3 here is CASISQGAGGLNEQFF. CDR3 DNA sequence: TGTGCCAGCATATCTCAAGGGGCGGGGGGTCTCAATGAGCAGTTCTTC.

This chain uses TRBV12-3 or TRBV12-4 with TRBJ1-2; 8 nucleotides line up with TRBD1. The trim removed 3 bases at V and 6 bases at J, leaving 6 bases unmatched. CDR3 length: 14 amino acids. CDR3 sequence reads: CASSFQGARDGYTF. The CDR3 bases are TGTGCCAGCAGTTTTCAGGGGGCGCGAGATGGCTACACCTTC.

Many counts were recorded for this clonotype. V usage is TRBV20-1 and J usage is TRBJ2-5; a weak D match, TRBD1 (5 bases). Germline V gene data show CDR1 as DFQATT and CDR2 as SNEGSKA (reference sequence). Trimming took off 1 base at V and 3 bases at J, with 6 bases between the two ends. The CDR3 sequence is 12 residues long. The CDR3 loop reads CSARVGEETQYF. The CDR3 DNA reads TGCAGTGCTAGAGTAGGGGAAGAGACCCAGTACTTC.

Only a few counts were recorded for this clonotype. The gene calls are TRBV7-9 and TRBJ1-2; D is undetermined. The CDR3 has 12 residues. Germline values: CDR1 SEHNR, CDR2 FQNEAQ (reference sequence). Trimming stripped 5 bases from V and 7 bases from J, with 11 bases between. The CDR3 bases are TGTGCCAGCAGCCCGCCCAAGGGTGGCTACACCTTC. It translates to CASSPPKGGYTF.

The genes are TRBV7-7 and TRBJ2-2; possible D gene TRBD2, 6 bases. Germline V gene data show CDR1 as SSHAT and CDR2 as FNYEAQ (reference sequence). The V gene lost 0 bases and the J gene lost 4 bases, with 18 bases spanning the gap. CDR3 length: 18 amino acids. The CDR3 sequence is CASSLAGGEPTPTGELFF. As DNA, the CDR3 is TGTGCCAGCAGCTTAGCGGGCGGGGAGCCAACCCCCACCGGGGAGCTGTTTTTT. Based on the CDR3 plus reference TRBV7-7 and TRBJ2-2, the full variable domain is GAGVSQSPRYKVTKRGQDVTLRCDPISSHATLYWYQQALGQGPEFLTYFNYEAQPDKSGLPSDRFSAERPEGSISTLTIQRTEQRDSAMYRCASSLAGGEPTPTGELFFGEGSRLTVL.

This clonotype was detected a few times. The chain links TRBV20-1 to TRBJ2-1, with 8 bases aligning to TRBD1. This CDR3 region has 16 residues. Looked up from germline, CDR1 is DFQATT and CDR2 is SNEGSKA (reference sequence). The V segment lost 0 bases and the J segment 7 bases; nucleotides outside the gene matches: 11. CDR3 in amino acids: CSARDQLRTGLNEQFF. CDR3 coding DNA: TGCAGTGCTAGAGATCAGCTCAGGACAGGGCTAAATGAGCAGTTCTTC.

In this sample, this clonotype turned up a few times. The chain employs TRBV7-7 and TRBJ2-5; D gene uncertain. V was trimmed by 0 bases and J by 5 bases, leaving 7 bases between them. The length of the CDR3 is 13 residues. Per the germline V gene, CDR1 is SSHAT and CDR2 is FNYEAQ (reference sequence). The CDR3 sequence: CASSLAARETQYF. For the CDR3, the DNA is TGTGCCAGCAGCTTAGCGGCCCGTGAGACCCAGTACTTC.

The J gene is TRBJ2-1, the V gene TRBV20-1; TRBD2 matches at 9 bases. The germline V gene has CDR1 DFQATT and CDR2 SNEGSKA (reference sequence). V was clipped by 3 bases and J by 8 bases; unmatched bases: 11. The CDR3 runs 15 residues. CDR3 residues: CSARPGGGGAYEQFF. In DNA, the CDR3 is TGCAGTGCTAGGCCGGGCGGCGGGGGGGCCTATGAGCAGTTCTTC.

This chain connects TRBV5-6 to TRBJ1-1, with a weak D call TRBD1 (5 bases). Looked up from germline, CDR1 is SGHDT and CDR2 is YYEEEE. The CDR3 contains 16 residues. V was cut by 4 bases and J by 2 bases, with 18 bases left in between. The CDR3 DNA sequence: TGTGCCAGCAGCCCCCCCCAAGGGGCGGGAAACACTGAAGCTTTCTTT. Encoded protein: CASSPPQGAGNTEAFF.

The chain joins TRBV18 to TRBJ2-3; D remains unclear. The CDR3 totals 16 residues. V was cut by 3 bases and J by 5 bases, with 18 bases left in between. The germline CDR1 and CDR2 sequences are KGHSH and LQKENI. The CDR3 sequence: CASSPVGSTRLDTQYF. CDR3 bases: TGTGCCAGCTCACCGGTTGGTTCGACGCGCCTAGATACGCAGTATTTT.

The V gene is TRBV18, the J gene TRBJ2-2; TRBD1 is a possible D gene (6 bases). CDR3 length: 16 residues. Trimming pared 2 bases from V and 1 base from J, leaving 11 bases between. Germline-derived CDR1 and CDR2 are KGHSH and LQKENI. The CDR3: CASSPNPTGNTGELFF. CDR3 in DNA: TGTGCCAGCTCACCAAATCCGACAGGGAACACCGGGGAGCTGTTTTTT.

V is TRBV11-3 and J is TRBJ1-1; D uncertain. The V end was cut by 2 bases, the J end by 5 bases, with 9 bases between. The CDR3 runs 13 residues. In germline, CDR1 is SGHNT, CDR2 YENEEA. In DNA, the CDR3 is TGTGCCAGCAGCTTAATGTTGGGAACTGAAGCTTTCTTT. Residues: CASSLMLGTEAFF.

The chain joins TRBV2 to TRBJ2-5; perhaps TRBD2 as D (6 bases). The CDR3 consists of 13 residues. CDR1 is SNHLY, CDR2 FYNNEI, per germline. V lost 6 bases, J lost 2 bases, and 10 bases lay in between. This CDR3 reads CASSGGVQETQYF. CDR3 in DNA: TGTGCCAGCAGCGGCGGGGTTCAAGAGACCCAGTACTTC.

This clonotype came up many times. The chain is built from TRBV29-1 and TRBJ2-7; the D gene is possibly TRBD2 (6 bases). Germline assignment: CDR1 SQVTM and CDR2 ANQGSEA. Deletions cut 3 bases from V and 5 bases from J, with 11 bases between. CDR3 length: 12 residues. CDR3 residues: CSVDFSGDEQYF. CDR3 sequence (DNA): TGCAGCGTTGATTTTAGCGGCGACGAGCAGTACTTC.

In its sample, this clonotype was seen a few times. The rearrangement links TRBV29-1 to TRBJ2-2; possible D gene TRBD1, 5 bases. Per the germline V gene, CDR1 is SQVTM and CDR2 is ANQGSEA. The CDR3 is 11 amino acids. Deletions cut 7 bases from V and 5 bases from J, with 8 bases between. The DNA for the CDR3 is TGCAGCGGGGGCTTGACCGGGGAGCTGTTTTTT. Its translation is CSGGLTGELFF.

This clonotype has more than one count but fewer than ten. The rearrangement uses TRBV5-1 and TRBJ1-1; a weak D match, TRBD1 (5 bases). V was shortened by 6 bases and J by 1 base, with 16 bases between the two germline ends. The germline gives CDR1 SGHRS, CDR2 YFSETQ. The CDR3 sequence is 15 residues long. The CDR3 nucleotides read TGCGCCAGCACCCAACCGGGGGTGAAGAACACTGAAGCTTTCTTT. As protein: CASTQPGVKNTEAFF.

This clonotype was found many times. The DNA of the CDR3 is TGCGCCAGCAGCCAAGATACCGTGAACACCGGGGAGCTGTTTTTT. Translated, it gives CASSQDTVNTGELFF. V and J are TRBV4-3 and TRBJ2-2; D uncertain. This CDR3 has 15 amino acids. The V end lost 0 bases, the J end lost 1 base, and 6 bases lay between the germline ends. Germline V gene sequence: CDR1 LGHNA, CDR2 YSLEER.